This T cell receptor (beta chain) was obtained from a study of shared clonotypes between healthy human individuals. In the original processing: ImmunoSEQ only sent back junction sequences with no quality scores, so filtering was done differently. The table came from immunoSEQ multiplex PCR; TCRdb's copy has only in-frame clones and leaves some out. That table is the source of V, J and clone size, and D and trimming were worked out from the DNA. The repertoire includes about 520,000 clones, roughly 80% of them detected once, and about 13% sits in the top ten. General study findings and limits: Since donors were few, the genetic and exposure-history diversity represented was limited.

The CDR3 loop spans 11 amino acids. As regards this clone: Its antigen is unidentified.

This sequence was found in a woman aged 40 to 55 in good health. Some clones in this sample may be carry-over from other donors' samples. Input material: PBMCs. The chain employs TRBV21-1 and TRBJ2-7. TRBV21-1 is a documented pseudogene. This CDR3 is CASSKGCEQYF. The DNA of the CDR3 is TGTGCCAGCAGCAAGGGATGCGAGCAGTACTTC.